These T cell receptor beta chains were read from a single sample in a study of T-cell memory formation after mild COVID-19. TCRdb re-called the 5' RACE reads through MiXCR, storing one row per CDR3 protein. Of just under 150,000 distinct CDR3 sequences in the sample, about 19% were seen once. Material for sequencing was PBMCs or a T cell subset sorted from them (not recorded which). These receptors were taken from an adult woman who had mild COVID-19 (a few samples of this study predate the infection). Cell type and time point are not known. CDR3s include the opening cysteine and the closing phenylalanine or tryptophan. D genes are given only for firm matches. Expanded clones get a size class; other rows say once, few or many, or leave the size out.

-	TRBV6-2/TRBV6-3	-	TRBJ2-3	TGTGCCAGCAGTTACTCGAAGGCCACCCTTATGATTCATACGCAGTATTTT	CASSYSKATLMIHTQYF
TRBD2	TRBV28	-	TRBJ2-2	TGTGCCAGCAGAGTAGCGGGATCGAACACCGGGGAGCTGTTTTTT	CASRVAGSNTGELFF
-	TRBV27	-	TRBJ2-2	TGTGCCAGCAGTGGAACTCAGGGGACCTACAGCGGGGAGCTGTTTTTT	CASSGTQGTYSGELFF
-	TRBV25-1	many	TRBJ1-6	TGTGCCAGCAGTTCATCGGGTCGGGATTCACCCCTCCACTTT	CASSSSGRDSPLHF
-	TRBV24-1	-	TRBJ2-1	TGTGCCACCAGTGATCCGACAATACCCGGAACAGGGAGCTCCTACAATGAGCAGTTCTTC	CATSDPTIPGTGSSYNEQFF
-	TRBV12-3/TRBV12-4	-	TRBJ1-5	TGTGCCAGCAGTCTCTCAGGCGACCAAGGGCCCCAGCATTTT	CASSLSGDQGPQHF
-	TRBV7-2	-	TRBJ1-4	TGTGCCAGCAGCTTAACTCCGGGATCCCAAAATGAAAAACTGTTTTTT	CASSLTPGSQNEKLFF
-	TRBV9	few	TRBJ1-6	TGTGCCAGCAGTGGCTACAGGTTATCCTATAATTCACCCCTCCACTTT	CASSGYRLSYNSPLHF
-	TRBV6-1	once	TRBJ1-6	TGTGCCAGCAGTGAAGTGGGGGGGAGCTCCTATAATTCACCCCTCCACTTT	CASSEVGGSSYNSPLHF
-	TRBV20-1	few	TRBJ2-3	TGCAGCAGGGTGGAAAGTAACACAGATACGCAGTATTTT	CSRVESNTDTQYF
-	TRBV12-3/TRBV12-4	-	TRBJ2-3	TGTGCCAGCAGCAGTTTAAAATTCGGGACGGAGACCGTCTCTAGCACAGATACGCAGTATTTT	CASSSLKFGTETVSSTDTQYF
-	TRBV21-1	few	TRBJ2-2	TGTGCCAGCAGCAACTCAGGGATGGGAATGGACACCGGGGAGCTGTTTTTT	CASSNSGMGMDTGELFF